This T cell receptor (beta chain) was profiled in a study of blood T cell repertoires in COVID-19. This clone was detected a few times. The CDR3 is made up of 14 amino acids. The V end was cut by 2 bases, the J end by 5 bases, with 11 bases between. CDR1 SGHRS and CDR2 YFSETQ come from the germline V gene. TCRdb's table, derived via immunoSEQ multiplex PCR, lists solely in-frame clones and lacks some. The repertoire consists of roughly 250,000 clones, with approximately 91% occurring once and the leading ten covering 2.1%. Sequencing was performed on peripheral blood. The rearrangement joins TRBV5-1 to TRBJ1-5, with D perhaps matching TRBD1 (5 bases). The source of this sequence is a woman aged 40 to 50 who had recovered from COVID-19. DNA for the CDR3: TGCGCCAGCAGCTTAGCTCCAGGGTATCAGCCCCAGCATTTT. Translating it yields CASSLAPGYQPQHF.